Listed below are T cell receptor beta chains from one sample, sequenced in a study of blood T cell repertoires in COVID-19. Clones were sequenced by immunoSEQ multiplex PCR, and TCRdb holds only the in-frame ones, with some missing. The sample carries 60,000 to 75,000 clones, 88% recorded once. The specimen was peripheral blood. The receptors come from a human donor in a cohort sampled during active COVID-19. Both conserved end residues are part of each CDR3. Fields, in order: CDR3 protein, clone size, V gene. Where a row states a size, it is once, few, many or the class of an expanded clone; other rows omit it.

CATSRDLAGSYNEQFF	.	TRBV15
CASSYGTSGRALFF	.	TRBV6-5
CSVVGLEGTDTQYF	.	TRBV29-1
CASSLEVAGGRETQYF	.	TRBV5-5
CASSETPGESGYTF	.	TRBV10-1
CASSPRQGWDTEAFF	.	TRBV9
CSASGQGFGYTF	.	TRBV20-1
CAGSRSRATEAFF	.	TRBV18
CASSLRGQMNTEAFF	.	TRBV6-6
CASSVPRDRGLSSNQPQHF	.	TRBV2
CASSLLRVATYGYTF	.	TRBV28
CASSLGLALDTDTQYF	.	TRBV13
CASSSPGLVGTDTQYF	.	TRBV5-4
CASSLNRDSSGANVLTF	.	TRBV7-9
CASSHGVWEQYF	once	TRBV6-6
CASSTSGTSSSEQYF	.	TRBV14
CASSHSGGFNTEAFF	once	TRBV11-2
CASSGGIAGVGTDTQYF	.	TRBV10-2
CASSLDTGGLEAFF	.	TRBV5-6
CATSEPGTGVWTQYF	.	TRBV24-1
CASSLTPGQVYEQYF	.	TRBV7-2
CSASAGEHAGTEAFF	.	TRBV20-1
CSVGPQGTGELFF	.	TRBV29-1
CASSPQTGIETQYF	.	TRBV6-5
CASSPTRDSQATYEQYF	.	TRBV28
CASSRDRENQPQHF	.	TRBV19
CASVTGVTGELFF	.	TRBV28
CASSLDPGTDTQYF	few	TRBV27
CASSQAGYTEAFF	.	TRBV3-1/TRBV3-2
CSVPGLAGSDTQYF	.	TRBV29-1
CAYTQSLNEKLFF	.	TRBV30
CASSLQDGSQTQYF	.	TRBV11-2
CASRFAGDIDNEQFF	.	TRBV7-9
CASSQDGDSPDQPQHF	.	TRBV4-2
CSVDDPGTSATDTQYF	.	TRBV29-1
CASRQGQLSYGYTF	once	TRBV28
CASSTLAAGATDTQYF	.	TRBV5-1